This TCR beta chain emerged from a study of blood T cells in healthy people across ages. General study points: In long-lived donors, naive CD4+ cell counts and diversity exceeded those of aged donors. TCR beta diversity, measured per million T cells, fell in a roughly linear way with age.

Notes on this clonotype: What it recognizes is unknown.

A sample-barcoded 5' primer and a J-beta primer mix were used in a second PCR of about 7 to 12 cycles. Template switching added a 12-random-nucleotide identifier to every cDNA molecule. TCRdb independently ran MiXCR on the 5' RACE reads; one entry per CDR3 protein. The table lists 550,000 to 750,000 distinct CDR3 sequences, under 25% of them singletons. No fewer than 5 micrograms of total RNA were isolated from every sample. Looked up from germline, CDR1 is DFQATT and CDR2 is SNEGSKA (reference sequence). CDR3 size: 13 residues. The chain recombines TRBV20-1 with TRBJ2-5, with a possible D match to TRBD2 (7 bases). The end of the DNA aligns better with TRBJ2-1, so the J call may be wrong. This receptor was identified in a man aged 70-80 years in good health. Input material: blood. CDR3 amino acids: CSARVGGGSEQFF. In DNA, the CDR3 is TGCAGTGCTAGAGTGGGAGGGGGATCTGAGCAGTTCTTC.